This TCR beta chain was recorded in a study of identical twins. Whole-study results and caveats: Conclusions rested on cross-sectional statistics rather than following the same donors.

MiXCR, applied by TCRdb to the 5' RACE reads, yields one record per CDR3 protein. Of 350,000 to 600,000 distinct CDR3 sequences detected, 14% appear once; the ten largest clones hold 0.4% to 0.55%. As regards this clonotype: What it recognizes is unknown.

CDR3 length equals 16 residues. Losses at the gene ends were 8 bases for V and 4 bases for J; bases not matched to a gene: 14. The germline V gene encodes CDR1 MNHNS and CDR2 SASEGT. Only healthy Caucasians were included as donors. A further study also used this sample, focusing on yellow fever vaccine responses in identical twins.

Source material: CD4+ T cells sorted from blood. The clonotype was recovered from a woman between 18 and 29 years old in good health. J is TRBJ2-7 and V is TRBV6-1; 10 bases map to TRBD2. The CDR3 nucleotides read TGTGCCAGCCAAAGGGCGCCTAGCGGGAGAGTATACGAGCAGTACTTC. Its protein is CASQRAPSGRVYEQYF.